The present entry profiles one T cell receptor (beta chain) with its context. Authors' methods: How many nucleated cells were present was estimated from reference gene primer amplification. This table comes from immunoSEQ multiplex PCR, and its TCRdb copy is limited to in-frame clones, with some not included. The D gene and trimming were derived from the DNA, and the V and J assignments and clone size from that table. This sample has around 21,000 clones; 79% occur once, and the top ten carry around three fifths. The sample comes from a study of blood T cell repertoires in COVID-19. About the study: Samples of COVID-19 (acute and convalescent) were obtained from the United States, Italy and Spain. The cDNA or gDNA used as material had been derived from T cells, B-cell-depleted T cells, or PBMCs.

V trimming: 4 bases; J trimming: 2 bases; junction bases outside the gene matches: 11. CDR1 and CDR2 from the germline V gene are SGHAT and FQNNGV. The CDR3 sequence is 16 residues long. The sequence was obtained from a man older than 75 with acute or convalescent COVID-19. Input material: peripheral blood. The rearrangement joins TRBV11-2 to TRBJ2-7; 7 bases are shared with TRBD2. CDR3 residues: CASSSLTGGSAYEQYF. CDR3 bases: TGTGCCAGCAGCTCCCTAACGGGAGGTAGCGCCTACGAGCAGTACTTC.